This is a list of T cell receptor beta chains from one sample in a study of Ad26.COV2.S vaccination and SARS-CoV-2 variants. Profiling relied on immunoSEQ multiplex PCR, and the TCRdb table lists in-frame clones only, not all of them. The repertoire holds 510,000 or so clones, with around 88% as singletons. The specimen was peripheral blood, collected in a trial of Ad26.COV2.S vaccine versus placebo. All receptors derive from a person aged 18-65 years who received the Ad26.COV2.S COVID-19 vaccine or a placebo. The CDR3 runs from the conserved cysteine through the conserved F or W. D genes are given only for firm matches. Where a row states a size, it is once, few, many or the class of an expanded clone; other rows omit it.

abundance,j_gene,v_gene,d_gene,CDR3nt,CDR3aa
.,TRBJ1-2,TRBV5-1,TRBD1,TGCGCCAGCAGCCGGGACAGGGGCGATAACTATGGCTACACCTTC,CASSRDRGDNYGYTF
.,TRBJ2-7,TRBV7-8,TRBD1,TGTGCCAGCAGCCCAGGGACAGGGGGACTTTACGAGCAGTACTTC,CASSPGTGGLYEQYF
.,TRBJ1-6,TRBV4-3,.,TGCGCCAGCAGCCAAGTAGACCCCAATTCACCCCTCCACTTT,CASSQVDPNSPLHF
.,TRBJ2-2,TRBV5-1,.,TGCGCCAGCAGCTTAGGCAGGGGCTTCACCGGGGAGCTGTTTTTT,CASSLGRGFTGELFF
few,TRBJ1-5,TRBV29-1,.,TGCAGCGCAAACACACGATTCAGATATCAGCCCCAGCATTTT,CSANTRFRYQPQHF
.,TRBJ2-7,TRBV4-3,.,TGCGCCAGCAGCCTAGCCCCATCCTACGAGCAGTACTTC,CASSLAPSYEQYF
.,TRBJ1-5,TRBV5-6,TRBD1,TGTGCCAGCAGCAAGAAGGACAGGACTGGGCCCCAGCATTTT,CASSKKDRTGPQHF
.,TRBJ2-2,TRBV7-9,TRBD1,TGTGCCAGCAGCACTGAGGTCATGTGGACAGGGGCCCCCGGGGAGCTGTTTTTT,CASSTEVMWTGAPGELFF
.,TRBJ2-3,TRBV7-8,TRBD2,TGTGCCAGCAGCACCCCGGGGGGTTTCACAGATACGCAGTATTTT,CASSTPGGFTDTQYF
.,TRBJ2-7,TRBV4-3,.,TGCGCCAGCAGCCAAGGTAGTGACTCAACCTACGAGCAGTACTTC,CASSQGSDSTYEQYF
.,TRBJ2-5,TRBV5-1,TRBD2,TGCGCCAGCAGCTTGTTCCTAGCGGGATCGGAGACCCAGTACTTC,CASSLFLAGSETQYF
.,TRBJ1-6,TRBV6-5,.,TGTGCCAGCATGGACGGGGCGGGTTCCAATTCACCCCTCCACTTT,CASMDGAGSNSPLHF
.,TRBJ2-1,TRBV24-1,TRBD2,TGTGCCACCAGTGACCCCTGGACTAGCGGGGAATCCTACAATGAGCAGTTCTTC,CATSDPWTSGESYNEQFF
.,TRBJ2-3,TRBV10-3,TRBD1,TGTGCCATCAGTGAGCCCGACAGGGACCCCACAGATACGCAGTATTTT,CAISEPDRDPTDTQYF
.,TRBJ1-1,TRBV6-2/TRBV6-3,.,TGTGCCAGCAGGCCTCAGGGGAACACTGAAGCTTTCTTT,CASRPQGNTEAFF
.,TRBJ2-2,TRBV19,TRBD1,TGTGCCAGTAGTATTTTGACAGGGCCGGCCGGGGAGCTGTTTTTT,CASSILTGPAGELFF
once,TRBJ1-2,TRBV5-1,TRBD1,TGCGCCAGCAGCTTGGTCCCACAGATTGACAGGGAGGATGGCTACACCTTC,CASSLVPQIDREDGYTF
once,TRBJ1-4,TRBV30,.,TGTGCCTGGAGAGGCGGAGGGGGAGGCGAAAAACTGTTTTTT,CAWRGGGGGEKLFF
.,TRBJ1-5,TRBV2,.,TGTGCCAGCACAGGGGCCCCGAATCAGCCCCAGCATTTT,CASTGAPNQPQHF
.,TRBJ1-2,TRBV6-5,.,TGTGCCAGCAGGGGACACGACCCCGCTAACTATGGCTACACCTTC,CASRGHDPANYGYTF
.,TRBJ1-5,TRBV28,.,TGTGCCAGCAGTTTATGGGCAGGTTCCAATCAGCCCCAGCATTTT,CASSLWAGSNQPQHF
.,TRBJ2-7,TRBV5-6,TRBD1,TGTGCCAGCAGCTTTACAGGGGGAACGTACGAGCAGTACTTC,CASSFTGGTYEQYF